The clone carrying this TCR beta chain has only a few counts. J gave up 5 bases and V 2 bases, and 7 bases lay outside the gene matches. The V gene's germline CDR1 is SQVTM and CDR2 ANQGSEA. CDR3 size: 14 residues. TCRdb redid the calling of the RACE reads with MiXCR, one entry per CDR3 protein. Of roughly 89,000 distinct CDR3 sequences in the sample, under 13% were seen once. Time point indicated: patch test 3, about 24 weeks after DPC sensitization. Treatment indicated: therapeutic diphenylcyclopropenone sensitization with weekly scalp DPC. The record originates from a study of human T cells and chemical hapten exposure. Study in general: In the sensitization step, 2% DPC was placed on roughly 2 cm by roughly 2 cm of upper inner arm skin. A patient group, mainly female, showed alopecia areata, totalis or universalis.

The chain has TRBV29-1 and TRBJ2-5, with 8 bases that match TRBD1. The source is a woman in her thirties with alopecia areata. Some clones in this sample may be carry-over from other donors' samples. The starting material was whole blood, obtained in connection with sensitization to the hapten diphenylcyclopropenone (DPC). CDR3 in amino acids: CSVEPQGARETQYF. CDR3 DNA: TGCAGCGTTGAACCCCAGGGGGCGAGGGAGACCCAGTACTTC.